The 10 T cell receptor beta chains presented below share a single source sample, sequenced in a study of cytomegalovirus exposure and HLA in healthy donors. PCR was performed using 60 Vbeta and 13 Jbeta primers. Assay used: immunoSEQ multiplex PCR; TCRdb lists only in-frame clones, some missing. The sample lists some 150,000 clones, around 69% seen once, with over 2.5% in the top ten. Material for sequencing was PBMCs. The receptors here all came from a young woman in good health and CMV-seronegative.

The chain has TRBV29-1 and TRBJ2-7; 11 nucleotides match TRBD1. CDR3 size: 13 residues. Germline loops: CDR1 SQVTM, CDR2 ANQGSEA. Trimming took 6 bases from V and 6 from J; bases not matched to a gene: 7. In DNA form, the CDR3 reads TGCAGCGTGAACCGGGACAGGGGGTCCGAGCAGTACTTC. Its translation is CSVNRDRGSEQYF.

This clone has a handful of counts. The V call is TRBV27, the J call TRBJ2-1; D might be TRBD1 (5 bases). The CDR3 runs 15 residues. The germline CDR1 and CDR2 sequences are MNHEY and SMNVEV (reference sequence). V was trimmed by 5 bases and J by 10 bases, leaving 21 bases between them. In DNA form, the CDR3 reads TGTGCCAGCAGTACCCCAGGGCTACCAAATATAGAGCAGTTCTTC. Protein: CASSTPGLPNIEQFF.

The chain joins TRBV9 to TRBJ2-1; D perhaps matches TRBD2 (6 bases). V was pared by 1 base and J by 1 base, with 12 bases between. The V gene's germline CDR1 is SGDLS and CDR2 YYNGEE. CDR3 length: 16 residues. CDR3 bases: TGTGCCAGCAGCGTATCCGGCGGGATTTCCTACAATGAGCAGTTCTTC. It encodes CASSVSGGISYNEQFF.

CDR3: CASTPGPANVLTF. CDR3 nucleotide sequence: TGTGCCAGCACTCCAGGCCCGGCCAACGTCCTGACTTTC. The chain joins TRBV6-5 to TRBJ2-6; D is uncertain. CDR1 MNHEY and CDR2 SVGAGI come from the germline V gene. The length of the CDR3 is 13 residues. V shed 7 bases and J shed 6 bases, with 10 bases lying between them.

V is TRBV7-2 and J is TRBJ1-1; 7 bases line up with TRBD1. Germline assignment: CDR1 SGHTA and CDR2 FQGNSA. CDR3 length: 14 residues. V was pared by 5 bases and J by 0 bases, with 3 bases of the junction left unmatched. In nucleotides, the CDR3 is TGTGCCAGCAGCCCGGACAGGCTGAACACTGAAGCTTTCTTT. It encodes CASSPDRLNTEAFF. Together with reference TRBV7-2 and TRBJ1-1, the CDR3 gives the full variable domain: GAGVSQSPSNKVTEKGKDVELRCDPISGHTALYWYRQSLGQGLEFLIYFQGNSAPDKSGLPSDRFSAERTGGSVSTLTIQRTQQEDSAVYLCASSPDRLNTEAFFGQGTRLTVV.

For this clone: Its ends do not fully match the called genes, so a read error is possible. The chain joins TRBV2 to TRBJ2-7; no reliable D call. The germline V gene encodes CDR1 SNHLY and CDR2 FYNNEI. This CDR3 contains 13 residues. CDR3 loop: CASSDKLSYEQYF. CDR3 sequence (DNA): TGTGCCAGCAGTGATAAACTGTCCTACGAACAGTACTTC.

V gene TRBV29-1 combines with J gene TRBJ1-5, with D possibly being TRBD1 (6 bases). Trimming stripped 7 bases from V and 6 bases from J, with 16 bases between. This CDR3 is 13 amino acids long. Germline-derived CDR1 and CDR2 are SQVTM and ANQGSEA. CDR3: CSARSGDTQPQHF. The DNA for the CDR3 is TGCAGCGCAAGATCAGGGGATACTCAGCCCCAGCATTTT.

This clone has a handful of counts. The gene calls are TRBV18 and TRBJ2-1, with 7 bases aligning to TRBD2. The germline CDR1 and CDR2 sequences are KGHSH and LQKENI. CDR3 size: 13 residues. Germline trimming cut 10 bases from V and 1 base from J; bases unmatched to any gene: 4. CDR3 in DNA: TGTGCCACATCAGCGGGATCCTACAATGAGCAGTTCTTC. It specifies CATSAGSYNEQFF.

The chain links TRBV6-5 to TRBJ1-1; no definite D call. V lost 4 bases, J lost 1 base, and 7 bases lay in between. This CDR3 spans 13 amino acids. In germline, CDR1 is MNHEY, CDR2 SVGAGI. The CDR3 DNA is TGTGCCAGCAGTTCCCGTTCGAACACTGAAGCTTTCTTT. Translated: CASSSRSNTEAFF.

CDR3 loop: CASSLGLGTSGVDTQYF. In DNA, the CDR3 is TGTGCCAGCAGCTTAGGTCTCGGGACTAGCGGGGTAGATACGCAGTATTTT. The chain joins TRBV5-4 to TRBJ2-3, with 13 bases fitting TRBD2. CDR3 length: 17 amino acids. The V gene end was trimmed by 2 bases and the J gene end by 5 bases; junction bases not matched to a gene: 8. CDR1 and CDR2 from the germline V gene are SGHNT and YYREEE (reference sequence).